This is a list of T cell receptor beta chains from one sample in a study of CD8+CD57+ T cells in acquired aplastic anemia. From the reads, TCRdb called clonotypes with MiXCR, one entry per CDR3 protein. The data show 100,000 to 150,000 distinct CDR3 sequences, less than 50% seen once. Sequenced input: sorted CD4+, CD8+, or CD8+CD57+ T cells (not recorded which) from PBMCs. The receptor set was obtained from a human donor with aplastic anemia. Both conserved end residues are part of each CDR3. A D gene is named only where the DNA matches it firmly. Size tells how often a clone was seen (once, few, many) or the class of an expanded clone, and some rows leave it out.

>13|many|TRBV3-1|TRBJ1-4|NA
CASSQGGPGKLFF
TGTGCCAGCAGCCAAGGGGGGCCGGGGAAACTGTTTTTT
>12|many|TRBV7-9|TRBJ1-2|NA
CASSSSPSGYTF
TGTGCCAGCAGCTCTAGTCCTTCCGGCTACACCTTC
>18|NA|TRBV19|TRBJ1-5|TRBD1
CASSTGTGGLFSNQPQHF
TGTGCCAGTAGTACAGGGACAGGGGGTTTATTTAGCAATCAGCCCCAGCATTTT
>13|NA|TRBV2|TRBJ2-2|NA
CASRTTETGELSF
TGTGCCAGCAGGACGACAGAAACCGGGGAGCTGTCTTTC
>14|NA|TRBV9|TRBJ2-7|TRBD2
CASSVAAGGKEQYF
TGTGCCAGCAGCGTGGCCGCGGGGGGGAAGGAGCAGTACTTC
>16|many|TRBV2|TRBJ2-6|NA
CASSEATLRGANVLTF
TGTGCCAGCAGTGAAGCGACCCTCAGGGGGGCCAACGTCCTGACTTTC
>16|NA|TRBV15|TRBJ1-2|NA
CATSSLQPEANYGYTF
TGTGCCACCAGCAGCCTTCAGCCAGAGGCTAACTATGGCTACACCTTC
>12|many|TRBV19|TRBJ1-2|NA
CASSLQGTGYTF
TGTGCCAGTAGTCTGCAGGGAACAGGCTACACCTTC
>14|many|TRBV7-2|TRBJ1-3|NA
CASSLDQTENTIYF
TGTGCCAGCAGCTTGGATCAGACAGAAAACACCATATATTTT
>13|many|TRBV20-1|TRBJ2-7|NA
CSAERQDPYEQYF
TGCAGTGCCGAGAGACAGGACCCTTACGAGCAGTACTTC
>15|NA|TRBV9|TRBJ2-3|NA
CASSVAGDDTDTQYF
TGTGCCAGCAGCGTAGCCGGGGACGACACAGATACGCAGTATTTT
>15|few|TRBV6-5|TRBJ1-4|NA
CASSYPGLPNEKLFF
TGTGCCAGCAGTTACCCCGGACTGCCTAATGAAAAACTGTTTTTT
>14|few|TRBV6-1|TRBJ2-7|NA
CAGRLTQTTGEQYF
TGTGCCGGCAGACTCACACAGACGACGGGAGAGCAGTACTTC
>16|NA|TRBV19|TRBJ2-7|NA
CASSIIGGSLVYEQYF
TGTGCCAGTAGTATAATTGGAGGCAGCCTCGTCTACGAGCAGTACTTC
>14|NA|TRBV5-5|TRBJ2-5|TRBD1
CASRQGSYRETQYF
TGTGCCAGTAGACAGGGCTCATACCGAGAGACCCAGTACTTC
>15|NA|TRBV7-9|TRBJ1-2|TRBD1
CASSLARQGTDGYTF
TGTGCCAGCAGCTTAGCCCGACAGGGAACCGATGGCTACACCTTC
>14|few|TRBV20-1|TRBJ2-7|NA
CSARETGGPYEQYF
TGCAGTGCTAGAGAGACGGGTGGGCCCTACGAGCAGTACTTC
>8|NA|TRBV10-1|TRBJ1-1|NA
CASSGAFF
TGCGCCAGCAGTGGAGCTTTCTTT
>14|many|TRBV20-1|TRBJ1-1|NA
CSARPPPKNTEAFF
TGCAGTGCTAGGCCCCCACCGAAGAACACTGAAGCTTTCTTT
>15|NA|TRBV19|TRBJ2-5|NA
CASSIGQGGEQTQYF
TGTGCCAGTAGTATAGGGCAGGGGGGTGAGCAGACCCAGTACTTC
>13|many|TRBV5-1|TRBJ2-5|NA
CASSSRAAETQYF
TGCGCCAGCAGCTCCCGTGCGGCGGAGACCCAGTACTTC
>16|NA|TRBV27|TRBJ2-2|NA
CASSLRQGGVTGELFF
TGTGCCAGCAGTCTCCGACAGGGCGGGGTAACCGGGGAGCTGTTTTTT
>13|few|TRBV28|TRBJ2-1|NA
CASSLGGLGEQFF
TGTGCCAGCAGTTTGGGGGGCTTGGGTGAGCAGTTCTTC
>17|many|TRBV10-3|TRBJ2-3|TRBD2
CAISDQSSGGLVDTQYF
TGTGCCATCAGTGATCAGTCTAGCGGGGGGCTGGTAGATACGCAGTATTTT
>14|few|TRBV18|TRBJ1-1|NA
CASSPGVYSSEAFF
TGTGCCAGCTCACCCGGGGTCTATTCGAGTGAAGCTTTCTTT
>13|NA|TRBV10-3|TRBJ2-5|NA
CAISASGAETQYF
TGTGCCATCAGTGCGTCAGGGGCAGAGACCCAGTACTTC
>16|NA|TRBV15|TRBJ2-7|TRBD2
CATSRVAGLASYEQYF
TGTGCCACCAGCAGAGTAGCGGGACTAGCCTCCTACGAGCAGTACTTC
>16|NA|TRBV19|TRBJ2-3|NA
CASSIAGQIITDTQYF
TGTGCCAGTAGTATTGCAGGACAGATAATCACAGATACGCAGTATTTT
>15|NA|TRBV4-2|TRBJ2-7|TRBD1
CASSQPRQGRYEQYF
TGTGCCAGCAGCCAACCGAGACAGGGGCGGTACGAGCAGTACTTC
>14|NA|TRBV11-2|TRBJ2-1|TRBD1
CASSPRGQGNEQFF
TGTGCCAGCAGCCCGAGGGGGCAGGGCAATGAGCAGTTCTTC
>15|NA|TRBV7-6|TRBJ1-4|NA
CASSLLTEPNEKLFF
TGTGCCAGCAGCTTATTGACAGAACCTAATGAAAAACTGTTTTTT